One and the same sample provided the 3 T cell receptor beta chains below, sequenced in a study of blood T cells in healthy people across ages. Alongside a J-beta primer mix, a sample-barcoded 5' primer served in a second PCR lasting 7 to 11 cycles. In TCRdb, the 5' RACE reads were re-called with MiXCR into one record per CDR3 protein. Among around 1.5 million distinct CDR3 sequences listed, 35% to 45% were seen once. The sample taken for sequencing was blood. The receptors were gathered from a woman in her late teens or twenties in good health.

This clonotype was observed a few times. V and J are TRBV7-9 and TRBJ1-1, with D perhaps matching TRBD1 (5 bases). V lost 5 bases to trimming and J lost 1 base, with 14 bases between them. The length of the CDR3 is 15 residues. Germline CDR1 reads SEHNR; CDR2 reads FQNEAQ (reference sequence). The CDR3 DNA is TGTGCCAGCAGCCAAGCCGGGGGATGGAACACTGAAGCTTTCTTT. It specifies CASSQAGGWNTEAFF.

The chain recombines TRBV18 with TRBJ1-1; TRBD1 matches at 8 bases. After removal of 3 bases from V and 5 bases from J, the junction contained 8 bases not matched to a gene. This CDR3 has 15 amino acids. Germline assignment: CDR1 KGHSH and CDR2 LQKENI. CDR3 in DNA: TGTGCCAGCTCACCCCTGTCAGGGGGCAGGACTGAAGCTTTCTTT. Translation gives CASSPLSGGRTEAFF.

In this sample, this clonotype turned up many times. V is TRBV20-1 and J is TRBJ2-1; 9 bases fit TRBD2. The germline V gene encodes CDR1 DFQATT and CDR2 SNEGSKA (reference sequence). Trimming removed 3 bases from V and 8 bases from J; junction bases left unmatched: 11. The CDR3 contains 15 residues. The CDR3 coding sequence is TGCAGTGCTAGCACCGGTACTAGCGGGCTAGATGAGCAGTTCTTC. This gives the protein CSASTGTSGLDEQFF.